This TCR beta chain was documented in a study of T-cell memory formation after mild COVID-19. Whole-study context: Largely donor-specific TCR clusters were found. Study observations and caveats: That cross-reactive memory joined was suggested by some responding clones appearing in pre-infection memory.

This clonotype occurred a few times. Its antigen is unidentified. TCR alpha and TCR beta cDNA libraries carrying sample barcodes and UMIs were produced by 5'RACE using constant-segment primers. TCRdb re-analysed the 5' RACE reads in MiXCR, keeping a single row per CDR3 protein. Of 250,000 to 350,000 distinct CDR3 sequences in the sample, roughly 19% were seen once. This CDR3 has 15 amino acids. V lost 6 bases, J lost 2 bases, and 6 bases stayed unmatched. This clonotype was obtained from a man between 18 and 35 years old who had mild COVID-19 (a few samples of this study predate the infection). Cell type and time point are not known. The sequenced material came from PBMCs or a T cell subset sorted from them (not recorded which). The chain has TRBV12-3 or TRBV12-4 and TRBJ1-1; 10 bases agree with TRBD1. In nucleotides, the CDR3 is TGTGCCAGCAGGGGGACAGGGGCCTCAAACACTGAAGCTTTCTTT. Translation gives CASRGTGASNTEAFF.